This T cell receptor beta chain was recovered during a study of Ad26.COV2.S vaccination and SARS-CoV-2 variants. Looking at the study overall: Each vaccinee took Ad26.COV2.S intramuscularly, once or twice 56 days apart.

The study, taken as a whole, reports: A substantial breadth of spike-specific CD8+ and CD4+ T cell responses after vaccination has been reported. Non-spike TCR breadth was similar in vaccine and placebo recipients.

This CDR3 is built from 15 residues. CDR1 and CDR2 from the germline V gene are LGHNA and YSLEER. Trimming left V 1 base short and J 4 bases short, with 14 bases between. TCRdb's copy holds only in-frame clones and misses some; the assay was immunoSEQ multiplex PCR. The sample includes approximately 400,000 clones, more than 75% of them seen just once. Sample treatment: 15 to 20 received Ad26.COV2.S at low or high dose, single or two shots; about 5 received placebo; per-sample allocation not given. Specimens were obtained on day 63 following the first vaccine or placebo injection. In regard to this clone: Its antigen remains unknown.

This TCR derives from a person aged 18-65 years who received the Ad26.COV2.S COVID-19 vaccine or a placebo. The sample was peripheral blood, taken in a trial of Ad26.COV2.S vaccine versus placebo. V is TRBV4-3 and J is TRBJ2-7; TRBD2 is a possible D gene (5 bases). The CDR3 nucleotides are TGCGCCAGCAGCCAAGGTTGGGAGTACCCTTACGAGCAGTACTTC. Translated, it gives CASSQGWEYPYEQYF.